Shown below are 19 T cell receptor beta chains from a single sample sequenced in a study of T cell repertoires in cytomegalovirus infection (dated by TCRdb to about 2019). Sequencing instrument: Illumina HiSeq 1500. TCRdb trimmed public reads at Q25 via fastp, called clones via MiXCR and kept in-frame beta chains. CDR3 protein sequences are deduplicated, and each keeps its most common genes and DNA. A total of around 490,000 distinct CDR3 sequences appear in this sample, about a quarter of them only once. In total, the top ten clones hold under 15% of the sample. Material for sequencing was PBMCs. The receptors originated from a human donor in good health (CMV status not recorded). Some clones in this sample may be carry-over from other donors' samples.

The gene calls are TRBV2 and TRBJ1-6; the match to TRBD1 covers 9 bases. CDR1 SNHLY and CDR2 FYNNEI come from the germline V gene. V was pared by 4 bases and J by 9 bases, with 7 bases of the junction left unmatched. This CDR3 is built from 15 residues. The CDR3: CASSGPGTGSSPLHF. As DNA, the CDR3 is TGTGCCAGCAGTGGGCCCGGGACAGGGAGTTCACCCCTCCACTTT.

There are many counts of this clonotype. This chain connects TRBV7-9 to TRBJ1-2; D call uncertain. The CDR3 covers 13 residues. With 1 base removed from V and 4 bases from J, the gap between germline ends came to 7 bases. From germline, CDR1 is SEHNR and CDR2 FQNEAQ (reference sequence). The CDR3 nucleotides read TGTGCCAGCAGCTTAGAGTCCCTCTATGGCTACACCTTC. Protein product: CASSLESLYGYTF.

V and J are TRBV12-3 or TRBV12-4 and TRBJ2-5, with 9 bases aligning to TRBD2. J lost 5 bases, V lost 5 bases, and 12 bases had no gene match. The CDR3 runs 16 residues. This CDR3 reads CASSGNRGRAGETQYF. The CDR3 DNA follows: TGTGCCAGCAGTGGCAATCGCGGGAGGGCGGGGGAGACCCAGTACTTC.

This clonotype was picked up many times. CDR3 residues: CASSLRQGPSTEAFF. The DNA for the CDR3 is TGTGCCAGCAGCTTACGGCAGGGTCCCTCCACTGAAGCTTTCTTT. The chain is built from TRBV7-2 and TRBJ1-1; possibly TRBD1 for D (5 bases). Germline V gene lookup returns CDR1 SGHTA and CDR2 FQGNSA. This CDR3 spans 15 amino acids. V dropped 2 bases and J dropped 4 bases, with 14 bases sitting between them.

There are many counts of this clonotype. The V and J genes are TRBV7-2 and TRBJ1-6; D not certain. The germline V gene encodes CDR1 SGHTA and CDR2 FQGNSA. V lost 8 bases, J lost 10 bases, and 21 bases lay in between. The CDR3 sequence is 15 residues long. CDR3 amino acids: CASLPHPDGQSPLHF. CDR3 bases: TGTGCCAGCTTACCCCACCCGGACGGGCAATCACCCCTCCACTTT.

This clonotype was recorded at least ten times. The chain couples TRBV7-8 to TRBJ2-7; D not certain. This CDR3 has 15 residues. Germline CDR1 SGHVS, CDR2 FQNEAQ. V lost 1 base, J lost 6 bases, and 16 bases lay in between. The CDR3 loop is CASSLVGRSLGEQYF. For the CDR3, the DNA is TGTGCCAGCAGCTTAGTAGGTAGGAGTTTGGGCGAGCAGTACTTC.

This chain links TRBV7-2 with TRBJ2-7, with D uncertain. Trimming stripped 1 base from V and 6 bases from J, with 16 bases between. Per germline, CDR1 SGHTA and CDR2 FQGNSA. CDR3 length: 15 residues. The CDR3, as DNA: TGTGCCAGCAGCTTAGATTCTTCCCCCTCCACCGAGCAGTACTTC. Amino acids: CASSLDSSPSTEQYF.

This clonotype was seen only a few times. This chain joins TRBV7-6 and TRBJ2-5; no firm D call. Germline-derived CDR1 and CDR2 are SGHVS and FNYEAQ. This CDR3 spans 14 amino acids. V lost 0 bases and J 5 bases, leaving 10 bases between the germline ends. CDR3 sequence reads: CASSLAQRRETQYF. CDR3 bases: TGTGCCAGCAGCTTAGCACAGCGCCGGGAGACCCAGTACTTC.

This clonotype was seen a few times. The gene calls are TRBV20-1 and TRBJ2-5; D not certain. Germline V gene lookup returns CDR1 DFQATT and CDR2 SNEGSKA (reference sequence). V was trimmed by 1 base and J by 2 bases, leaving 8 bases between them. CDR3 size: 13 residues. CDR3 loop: CSARGASQETQYF. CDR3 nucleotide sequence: TGCAGTGCTAGAGGGGCTTCGCAAGAGACCCAGTACTTC.

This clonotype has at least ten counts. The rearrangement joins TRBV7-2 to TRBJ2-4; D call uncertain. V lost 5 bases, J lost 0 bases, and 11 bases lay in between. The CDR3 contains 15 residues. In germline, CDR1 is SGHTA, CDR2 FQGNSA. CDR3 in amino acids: CASSPTPIAKNIQYF. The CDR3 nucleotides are TGTGCCAGCAGCCCAACTCCCATAGCCAAAAACATTCAGTACTTC.

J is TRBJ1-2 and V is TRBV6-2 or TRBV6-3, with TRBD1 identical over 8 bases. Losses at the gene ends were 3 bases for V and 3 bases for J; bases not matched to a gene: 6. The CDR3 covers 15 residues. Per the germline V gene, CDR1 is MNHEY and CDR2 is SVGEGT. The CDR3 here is CASSYTRQGYYGYTF. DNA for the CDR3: TGTGCCAGCAGTTATACGAGACAGGGGTACTATGGCTACACCTTC.

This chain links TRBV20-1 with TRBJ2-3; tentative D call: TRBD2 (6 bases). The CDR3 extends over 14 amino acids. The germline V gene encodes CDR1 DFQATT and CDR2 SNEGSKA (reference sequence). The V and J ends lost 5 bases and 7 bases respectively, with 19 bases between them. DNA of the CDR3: TGCAGTGCTTTAGAACCGACTAGTCTCTATACGCAGTATTTT. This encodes CSALEPTSLYTQYF.

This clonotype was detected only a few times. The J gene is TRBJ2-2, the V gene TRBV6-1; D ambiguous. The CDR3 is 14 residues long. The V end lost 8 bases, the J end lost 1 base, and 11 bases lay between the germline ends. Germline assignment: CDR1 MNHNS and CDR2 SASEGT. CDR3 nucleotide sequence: TGTGCCAGCTTATTCGCGGTGAACACCGGGGAGCTGTTTTTT. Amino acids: CASLFAVNTGELFF.

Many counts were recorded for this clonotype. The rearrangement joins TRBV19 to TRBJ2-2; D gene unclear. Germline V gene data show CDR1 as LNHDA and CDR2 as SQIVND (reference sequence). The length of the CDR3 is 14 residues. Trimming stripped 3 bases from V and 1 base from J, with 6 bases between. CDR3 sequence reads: CASSISVNTGELFF. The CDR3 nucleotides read TGTGCCAGTAGTATCTCCGTGAACACCGGGGAGCTGTTTTTT.

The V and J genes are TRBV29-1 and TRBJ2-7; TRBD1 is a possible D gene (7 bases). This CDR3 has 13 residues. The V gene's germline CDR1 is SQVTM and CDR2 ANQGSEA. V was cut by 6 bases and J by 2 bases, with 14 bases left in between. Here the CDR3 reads CSVRTGEAYEQYV. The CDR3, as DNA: TGCAGCGTCCGAACAGGGGAGGCCTACGAGCAGTACGTC.

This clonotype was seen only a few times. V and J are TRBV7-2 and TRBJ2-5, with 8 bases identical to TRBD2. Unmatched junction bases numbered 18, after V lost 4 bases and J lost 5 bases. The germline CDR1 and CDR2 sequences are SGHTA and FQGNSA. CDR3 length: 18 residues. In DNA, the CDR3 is TGTGCCAGCAGCTCCGAACATTCTATCGGGGGGGGCCGGGAGACCCAGTACTTC. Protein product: CASSSEHSIGGGRETQYF.

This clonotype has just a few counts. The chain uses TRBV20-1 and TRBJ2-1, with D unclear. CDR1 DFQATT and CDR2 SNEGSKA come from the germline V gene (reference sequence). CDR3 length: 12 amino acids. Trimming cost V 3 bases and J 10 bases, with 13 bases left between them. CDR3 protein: CSASSWSDEQFF. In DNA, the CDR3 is TGCAGTGCTAGTAGTTGGTCAGACGAGCAGTTCTTC.

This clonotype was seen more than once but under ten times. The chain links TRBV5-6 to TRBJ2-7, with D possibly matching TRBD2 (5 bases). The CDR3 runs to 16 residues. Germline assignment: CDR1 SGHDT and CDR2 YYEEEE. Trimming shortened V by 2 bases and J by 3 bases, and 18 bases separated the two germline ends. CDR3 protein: CASSFYGLRENYEQYV. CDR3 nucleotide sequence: TGTGCCAGCAGCTTTTACGGTCTGAGGGAGAACTACGAGCAGTACGTC.

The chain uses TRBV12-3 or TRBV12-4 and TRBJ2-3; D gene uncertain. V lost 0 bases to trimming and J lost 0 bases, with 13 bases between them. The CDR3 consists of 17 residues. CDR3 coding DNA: TGTGCCAGCAGTTTAGCGCTCAGCGATTCTAGCACAGATACGCAGTATTTT. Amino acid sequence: CASSLALSDSSTDTQYF.